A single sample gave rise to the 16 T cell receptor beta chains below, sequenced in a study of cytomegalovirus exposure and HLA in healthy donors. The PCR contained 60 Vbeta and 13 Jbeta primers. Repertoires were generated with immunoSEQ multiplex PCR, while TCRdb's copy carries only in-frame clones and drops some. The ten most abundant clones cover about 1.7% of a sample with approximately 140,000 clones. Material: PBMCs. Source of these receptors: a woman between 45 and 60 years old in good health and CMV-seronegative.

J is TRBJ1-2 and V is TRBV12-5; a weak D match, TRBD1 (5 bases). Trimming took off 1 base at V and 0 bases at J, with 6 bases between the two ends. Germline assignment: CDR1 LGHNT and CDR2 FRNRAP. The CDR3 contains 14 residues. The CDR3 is CASGLGQTNYGYTF. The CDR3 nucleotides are TGTGCTAGTGGTTTGGGACAGACTAACTATGGCTACACCTTC.

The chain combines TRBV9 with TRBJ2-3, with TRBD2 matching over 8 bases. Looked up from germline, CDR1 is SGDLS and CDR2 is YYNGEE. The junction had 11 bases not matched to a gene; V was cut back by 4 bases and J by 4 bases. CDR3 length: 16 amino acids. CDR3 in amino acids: CASSPTSGLGADTQYF. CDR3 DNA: TGTGCCAGCAGCCCCACCTCGGGACTAGGGGCAGATACGCAGTATTTT.

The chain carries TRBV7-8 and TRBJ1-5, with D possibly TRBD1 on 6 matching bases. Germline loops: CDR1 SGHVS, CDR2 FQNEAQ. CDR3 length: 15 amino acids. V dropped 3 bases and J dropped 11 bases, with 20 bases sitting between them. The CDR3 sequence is CASSFNGGPLIAQHF. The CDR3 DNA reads TGTGCCAGCAGCTTTAATGGGGGCCCCTTGATAGCCCAGCATTTT.

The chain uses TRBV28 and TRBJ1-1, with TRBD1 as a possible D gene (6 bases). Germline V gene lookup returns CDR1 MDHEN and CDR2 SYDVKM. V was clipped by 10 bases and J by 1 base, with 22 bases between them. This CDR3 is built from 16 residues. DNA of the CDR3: TGTGCCACCCTCCGACCGGGAGGGGGTAGGAACACTGAAGCTTTCTTT. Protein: CATLRPGGGRNTEAFF.

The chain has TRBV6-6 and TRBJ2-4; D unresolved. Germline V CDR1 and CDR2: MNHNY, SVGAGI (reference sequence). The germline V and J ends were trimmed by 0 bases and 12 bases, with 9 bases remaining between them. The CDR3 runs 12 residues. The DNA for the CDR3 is TGTGCCAGCAGTTACTCTGCGGCGCCTCAGTACTTC. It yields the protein CASSYSAAPQYF.

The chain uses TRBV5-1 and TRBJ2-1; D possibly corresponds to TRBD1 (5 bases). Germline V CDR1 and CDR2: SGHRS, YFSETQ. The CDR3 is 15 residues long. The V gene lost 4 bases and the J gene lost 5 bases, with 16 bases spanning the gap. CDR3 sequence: CASSPTTVTNNEQFF. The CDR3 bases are TGCGCCAGCAGCCCGACGACAGTGACCAACAATGAGCAGTTCTTC.

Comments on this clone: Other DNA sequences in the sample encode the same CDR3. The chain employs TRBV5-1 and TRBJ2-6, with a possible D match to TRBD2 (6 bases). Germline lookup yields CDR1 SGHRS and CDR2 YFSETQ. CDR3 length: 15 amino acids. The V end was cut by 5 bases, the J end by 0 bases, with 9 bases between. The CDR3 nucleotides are TGCGCCAGCAGTGGCGGGAACTCTGGGGCCAACGTCCTGACTTTC. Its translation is CASSGGNSGANVLTF. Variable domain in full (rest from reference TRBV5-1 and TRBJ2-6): KAGVTQTPRYLIKTRGQQVTLSCSPISGHRSVSWYQQTPGQGLQFLFEYFSETQRNKGNFPGRFSGRQFSNSRSEMNVSTLELGDSALYLCASSGGNSGANVLTFGAGSRLTVL.

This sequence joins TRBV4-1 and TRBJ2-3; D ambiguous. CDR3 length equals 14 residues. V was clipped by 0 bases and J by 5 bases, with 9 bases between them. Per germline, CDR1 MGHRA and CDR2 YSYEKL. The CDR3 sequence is CASSQEVAVDTQYF. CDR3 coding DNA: TGCGCCAGCAGCCAAGAGGTGGCCGTAGATACGCAGTATTTT.

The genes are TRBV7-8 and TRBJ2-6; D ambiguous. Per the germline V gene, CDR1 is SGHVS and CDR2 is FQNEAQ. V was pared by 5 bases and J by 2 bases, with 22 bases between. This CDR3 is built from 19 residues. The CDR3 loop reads CASSPSVYVPGAGANVLTF. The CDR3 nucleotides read TGTGCCAGCAGCCCCTCCGTGTATGTGCCTGGAGCTGGGGCCAACGTCCTGACTTTC.

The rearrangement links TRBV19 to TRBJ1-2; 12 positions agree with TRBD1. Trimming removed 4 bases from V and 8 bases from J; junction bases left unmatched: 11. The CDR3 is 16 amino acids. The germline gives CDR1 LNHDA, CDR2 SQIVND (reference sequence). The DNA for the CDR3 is TGTGCCAGTAGTAGGGCCGGGACAGGGGGCGTTTACGGCTACACCTTC. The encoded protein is CASSRAGTGGVYGYTF. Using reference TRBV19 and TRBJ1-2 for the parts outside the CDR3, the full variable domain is DGGITQSPKYLFRKEGQNVTLSCEQNLNHDAMYWYRQDPGQGLRLIYYSQIVNDFQKGDIAEGYSVSREKKESFPLTVTSAQKNPTAFYLCASSRAGTGGVYGYTFGSGTRLTVV.

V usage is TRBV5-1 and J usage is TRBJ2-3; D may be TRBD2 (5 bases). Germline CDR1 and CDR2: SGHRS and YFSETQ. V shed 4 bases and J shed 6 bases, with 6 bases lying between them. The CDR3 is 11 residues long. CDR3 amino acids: CASSRRDTQYF. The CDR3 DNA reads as TGCGCCAGCAGCAGGAGGGATACGCAGTATTTT.

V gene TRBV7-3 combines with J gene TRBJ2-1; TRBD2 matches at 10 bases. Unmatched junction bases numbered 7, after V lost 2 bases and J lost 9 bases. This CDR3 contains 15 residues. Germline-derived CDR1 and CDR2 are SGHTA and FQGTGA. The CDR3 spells CASSLLAGVPSEQFF. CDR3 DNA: TGTGCCAGCAGCTTACTAGCGGGAGTCCCCAGTGAGCAGTTCTTC.

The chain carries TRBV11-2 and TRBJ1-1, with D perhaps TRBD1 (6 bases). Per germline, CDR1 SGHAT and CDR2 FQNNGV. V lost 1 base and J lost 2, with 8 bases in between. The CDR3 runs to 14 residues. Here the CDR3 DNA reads TGTGCCAGCAGCTTAGTAGGGACAAACACTGAAGCTTTCTTT. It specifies CASSLVGTNTEAFF.

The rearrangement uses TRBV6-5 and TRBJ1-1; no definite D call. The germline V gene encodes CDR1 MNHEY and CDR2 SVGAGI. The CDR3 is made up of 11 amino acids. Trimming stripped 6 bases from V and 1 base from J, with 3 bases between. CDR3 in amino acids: CASRRNTEAFF. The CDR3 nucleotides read TGTGCCAGCAGGAGGAACACTGAAGCTTTCTTT.

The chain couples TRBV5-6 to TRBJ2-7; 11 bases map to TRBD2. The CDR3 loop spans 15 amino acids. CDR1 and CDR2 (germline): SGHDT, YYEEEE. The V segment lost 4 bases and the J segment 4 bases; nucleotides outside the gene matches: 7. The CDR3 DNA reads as TGTGCCAGCAGCCGACTAGCGGGGATCACTTACGAGCAGTACTTC. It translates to CASSRLAGITYEQYF.

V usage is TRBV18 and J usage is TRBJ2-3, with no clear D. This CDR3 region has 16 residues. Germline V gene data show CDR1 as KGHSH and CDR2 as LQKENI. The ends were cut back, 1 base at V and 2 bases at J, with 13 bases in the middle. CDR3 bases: TGTGCCAGCTCACCACGTGGCAGTTCAAACACAGATACGCAGTATTTT. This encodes CASSPRGSSNTDTQYF.